The source of this T cell receptor (beta chain) is a study of human T cells and chemical hapten exposure. Across the whole study: Researchers reported sensitizing a roughly 2 cm by roughly 2 cm upper inner arm skin site with 2% DPC. Minor volume differences among pooled libraries chiefly drove per-sample TCR yield variation.

The library put unique molecular identifiers onto individual cDNA molecules. TCRdb passed the RACE reads through MiXCR, listing each CDR3 protein once. This table has fewer than 300,000 distinct CDR3 sequences, 7.5% to 9% appearing once. The time point: pre-sensitization, week 0. Treatment indicated: therapeutic diphenylcyclopropenone sensitization with weekly scalp DPC. Extraction yielded total RNA from whole blood (unfractionated). CDR1 is MGHRA and CDR2 is YSYEKL in the germline V gene. CDR3 length: 16 amino acids. The ends lost 4 bases at V and 4 bases at J; junction bases unmatched: 10. This material consisted of whole blood, taken in connection with sensitization to the hapten diphenylcyclopropenone (DPC). The TCR originated in a man younger than 35 with alopecia areata. Some clones in this sample may be carry-over from other donors' samples. The chain couples TRBV4-1 to TRBJ2-1, with TRBD2 matching over 7 bases. This chain's CDR3 is CASSPPGASGYNEQFF. CDR3 sequence (DNA): TGCGCCAGCAGCCCCCCCGGGGCTAGCGGTTACAATGAGCAGTTCTTC.